By frequency in the sample, the clone carrying this T cell receptor beta chain is medium-sized. In the source study's methods: A papillary thyroid cancer distant-metastasis classifier was built from CDR3 differences across clinicopathological groups. Using MiXCR, TCRdb reanalyzed the PCR reads. TCRdb, not the authors, supplied the V and J calls. Among over 6,500 clones listed, roughly 3% were seen once. CDR1 and CDR2 (germline): LNHDA, SQIVND (reference sequence). This CDR3 spans 13 amino acids. V lost 5 bases and J lost 3, with 8 bases in between. This entry is derived from a study of metastatic and nonmetastatic thyroid tumors. Study-level background: Across peripheral blood and tumor or nodule tissue samples taken from malignant and benign thyroid patients, the repertoires were compared with one another.

Among the patients, none had received any treatment before thyroid surgery. The sequence came from a female donor with papillary thyroid cancer or a benign thyroid nodule (not recorded which). Some clones in this sample may be carry-over from other donors' samples. The sample consisted of tumor tissue. J is TRBJ1-3 and V is TRBV19, with D uncertain. CDR3 DNA: TGTGCCAGTAGTGAGGGTGATGGAAACACCATATATTTT. It encodes CASSEGDGNTIYF.